The 29 T cell receptor beta chains given below trace back to one sample, sequenced in a study of Ad26.COV2.S vaccination and SARS-CoV-2 variants. The table came from immunoSEQ multiplex PCR; TCRdb's copy has only in-frame clones and leaves some out. The data contain roughly 100,000 clones, around three quarters of them seen just once; the ten biggest clones take up 15% to 20%. The starting material was peripheral blood, obtained after recovery from COVID-19. These receptors all stem from a human donor who had recovered from COVID-19.

This chain links TRBV10-3 with TRBJ1-4, with D uncertain. The CDR3 is 14 amino acids. V gave up 4 bases and J gave up 3 bases, with 9 bases separating them. CDR1 ENHRY and CDR2 SYGVKD come from the germline V gene. Here the CDR3 reads CAISAGISNEKLFF. For the CDR3, the DNA is TGTGCCATCAGTGCGGGGATCTCTAATGAAAAACTGTTTTTT.

The chain joins TRBV6-6 to TRBJ2-7; 8 bases are a match to TRBD2. The CDR3 length is 13 residues. The germline V gene has CDR1 MNHNY and CDR2 SVGAGI (reference sequence). Trimming removed 6 bases from V and 4 bases from J; junction bases left unmatched: 5. CDR3 in amino acids: CASSPPGGYEQYF. The CDR3, as DNA: TGTGCCAGCAGCCCTCCGGGGGGGTACGAGCAGTACTTC.

The chain couples TRBV12-3 or TRBV12-4 to TRBJ1-1; D is uncertain. The CDR3 sequence is 12 residues long. With 2 bases removed from V and 11 bases from J, the gap between germline ends came to 12 bases. In nucleotides, the CDR3 is TGTGCCAGCAGTTTAACGGCCGCGGGCGCTTTCTTT. Protein product: CASSLTAAGAFF.

This clone was counted once. J is TRBJ1-6 and V is TRBV5-1; D is possibly TRBD1 (6 bases). The ends were cut back, 1 base at V and 5 bases at J, with 16 bases in the middle. There are 17 residues in the CDR3. Germline CDR1 and CDR2: SGHRS and YFSETQ. CDR3 in amino acids: CASSLPVAGEDNSPLHF. CDR3 bases: TGCGCCAGCAGCTTGCCGGTAGCAGGGGAGGATAATTCACCCCTCCACTTT. The full variable domain, rest sourced from reference TRBV5-1 and TRBJ1-6, is KAGVTQTPRYLIKTRGQQVTLSCSPISGHRSVSWYQQTPGQGLQFLFEYFSETQRNKGNFPGRFSGRQFSNSRSEMNVSTLELGDSALYLCASSLPVAGEDNSPLHFGNGTRLTVT.

The genes are TRBV5-1 and TRBJ1-1, with D possibly matching TRBD1 (5 bases). The germline CDR1 and CDR2 sequences are SGHRS and YFSETQ. V was pared by 4 bases and J by 7 bases, with 14 bases between. This CDR3 has 13 amino acids. The CDR3 nucleotides read TGCGCCAGCAGCACGCAGGGATGGGGTGAAGCTTTCTTT. Its protein product is CASSTQGWGEAFF.

This rearrangement joins TRBV5-5 to TRBJ1-6; D is ambiguous. Germline V lookup: CDR1 SGHKS, CDR2 YYEKEE (reference sequence). The V end lost 2 bases, the J end lost 0 bases, and 9 bases lay between the germline ends. The CDR3 loop spans 16 amino acids. In DNA, the CDR3 is TGTGCCAGCAGCTTAATTCAGAGCTCCTATAATTCACCCCTCCACTTT. This sequence encodes CASSLIQSSYNSPLHF.

The chain couples TRBV5-5 to TRBJ2-1, with a tentative D call TRBD2 (6 bases). The CDR3 consists of 15 residues. Germline lookup yields CDR1 SGHKS and CDR2 YYEKEE (reference sequence). Trimming left V 4 bases short and J 1 base short, with 12 bases between. The CDR3 here is CASSPGGPSYNEQFF. The CDR3 coding sequence is TGTGCCAGCAGCCCCGGGGGTCCTTCCTACAATGAGCAGTTCTTC.

CDR3 sequence (DNA): TGTGCCACCAGTGACCCGACCCTCCCTGGACAGGGGATTCAAGAGACCCAGTACTTC. Translating gives CATSDPTLPGQGIQETQYF. This chain uses TRBV24-1 with TRBJ2-5, with TRBD1 matching over 9 bases. Germline V gives CDR1 KGHDR, CDR2 SFDVKD. The CDR3 is 19 amino acids. The junction had 16 bases not matched to a gene; V was cut back by 4 bases and J by 2 bases.

The CDR3 coding sequence is TGTGCCGCCCTCGGGACAGTTAACTATGGCTACACCTTC. It encodes CAALGTVNYGYTF. The rearrangement links TRBV10-3 to TRBJ1-2, with TRBD1 matching over 7 bases. V was clipped by 11 bases and J by 1 base; unmatched bases: 7. This CDR3 region has 13 residues. Germline values: CDR1 ENHRY, CDR2 SYGVKD.

J is TRBJ2-7 and V is TRBV13; tentatively, D is TRBD1 (5 bases). The CDR3 contains 15 residues. Germline values: CDR1 PRHDT, CDR2 FYEKMQ (reference sequence). The V gene lost 5 bases and the J gene lost 2 bases, with 16 bases spanning the gap. The CDR3: CASSIKSGLTYEQYF. The DNA of the CDR3 is TGTGCCAGCAGCATAAAATCAGGGCTAACCTACGAGCAGTACTTC. The variable domain in full, completed from reference TRBV13 and TRBJ2-7, reads AAGVIQSPRHLIKEKRETATLKCYPIPRHDTVYWYQQGPGQDPQFLISFYEKMQSDKGSIPDRFSAQQFSDYHSELNMSSLELGDSALYFCASSIKSGLTYEQYFGPGTRLTVT.

The rearrangement uses TRBV7-9 and TRBJ1-1; D is undetermined. CDR1 and CDR2 from the germline V gene are SEHNR and FQNEAQ (reference sequence). The germline V and J ends were trimmed by 5 bases and 2 bases, with 9 bases remaining between them. The CDR3 has 13 residues. CDR3 region: CASSPTANTEAFF. The CDR3, as DNA: TGTGCCAGCAGCCCCACAGCTAACACTGAAGCTTTCTTT.

The chain combines TRBV6-5 with TRBJ1-1; TRBD1 aligns across 7 bases. Looked up from germline, CDR1 is MNHEY and CDR2 is SVGAGI. The CDR3 covers 12 residues. Germline trimming cut 8 bases from V and 4 bases from J; bases unmatched to any gene: 4. CDR3 bases: TGTGCCAGCCTGACAGGGCGCACTGAAGCTTTCTTT. Encoded protein: CASLTGRTEAFF.

V usage is TRBV11-2 and J usage is TRBJ1-2; TRBD1 matches at 7 bases. The CDR3 covers 14 residues. Germline V gene data show CDR1 as SGHAT and CDR2 as FQNNGV. J lost 7 bases, V lost 0 bases, and 5 bases had no gene match. The CDR3 coding sequence is TGTGCCAGCAGCTTAGACCCGACAGGGATTGGCTACACCTTC. It encodes CASSLDPTGIGYTF.

The rearrangement links TRBV28 to TRBJ1-2, with D possibly matching TRBD1 (6 bases). Germline lookup yields CDR1 MDHEN and CDR2 SYDVKM. This CDR3 has 15 amino acids. Trimming took off 7 bases at V and 0 bases at J, with 15 bases between the two ends. CDR3 nucleotide sequence: TGTGCCAGCACCCGCGGGGGCTCAGCTAACTATGGCTACACCTTC. It encodes CASTRGGSANYGYTF.

The V and J genes are TRBV6-5 and TRBJ2-2; D not resolved. Germline CDR1 and CDR2: MNHEY and SVGAGI. V lost 7 bases and J lost 5, with 11 bases in between. This CDR3 has 13 amino acids. The CDR3 reads CASKGWTTGELFF. The CDR3 region has the DNA TGTGCCAGCAAAGGATGGACGACCGGGGAGCTGTTTTTT.

The gene calls are TRBV9 and TRBJ2-1; D may be TRBD2 (6 bases). The CDR3 is made up of 14 amino acids. V was trimmed by 2 bases and J by 4 bases, leaving 10 bases between them. Per germline, CDR1 SGDLS and CDR2 YYNGEE. CDR3 DNA: TGTGCCAGCAGCGTGACGGGGGAGTACAATGAGCAGTTCTTC. The encoded protein is CASSVTGEYNEQFF.

The chain is built from TRBV5-1 and TRBJ2-5; 7 positions agree with TRBD2. Trimming removed 4 bases from V and 0 bases from J; junction bases left unmatched: 3. The germline V gene encodes CDR1 SGHRS and CDR2 YFSETQ. The CDR3 is made up of 14 amino acids. The CDR3 coding sequence is TGCGCCAGCAGCCTCACTAGCGACCAAGAGACCCAGTACTTC. It encodes CASSLTSDQETQYF.

The CDR3 protein is CASRWDYEETQYF. CDR3 nucleotide sequence: TGTGCCAGCAGATGGGACTACGAAGAGACCCAGTACTTC. The chain combines TRBV7-9 with TRBJ2-5; 7 nucleotides line up with TRBD2. The CDR3 is 13 amino acids. In germline, CDR1 is SEHNR, CDR2 FQNEAQ (reference sequence). The trim removed 6 bases at V and 3 bases at J, leaving 4 bases unmatched.

The chain employs TRBV25-1 and TRBJ2-1, with a weak D call TRBD1 (8 bases). This CDR3 contains 15 residues. Trimming removed 7 bases from V and 4 bases from J, with 17 bases in between. The V gene's germline CDR1 is MGHDK and CDR2 SYGVNS. CDR3 coding DNA: TGTGCCAGCACCACAGGGGGGGGGCAGTACAATGAGCAGTTCTTC. Residues: CASTTGGGQYNEQFF.

V is TRBV2 and J is TRBJ2-7; D possibly corresponds to TRBD2 (6 bases). The CDR3 runs 15 residues. Germline CDR1 SNHLY, CDR2 FYNNEI. The V end lost 7 bases, the J end lost 1 base, and 17 bases lay between the germline ends. CDR3 sequence reads: CASTSNAGRSYEQYF. CDR3 coding DNA: TGTGCCAGCACGTCCAACGCAGGGAGGTCCTACGAGCAGTACTTC.

This chain connects TRBV7-9 to TRBJ2-7; 7 positions match TRBD2. The CDR3 spans 13 residues. In germline, CDR1 is SEHNR, CDR2 FQNEAQ (reference sequence). Trimming removed 5 bases from V and 5 bases from J; junction bases left unmatched: 6. For the CDR3, the DNA is TGTGCCAGCAGCCCCGGGGGGTCCCACGAGCAGTACTTC. It encodes CASSPGGSHEQYF.

The gene calls are TRBV28 and TRBJ1-4; 10 bases match TRBD1. The CDR3 runs to 15 residues. The junction had 8 bases not matched to a gene; V was cut back by 5 bases and J by 8 bases. CDR1 is MDHEN and CDR2 is SYDVKM in the germline V gene. The CDR3 is CASSVPGTGVEKLFF. CDR3 nucleotide sequence: TGTGCCAGCAGTGTACCCGGGACAGGGGTCGAAAAACTGTTTTTT.

The V gene is TRBV3-1 (or the pseudogene TRBV3-2), the J gene TRBJ1-6, with D possibly matching TRBD1 (5 bases). V was clipped by 0 bases and J by 7 bases, with 10 bases between them. The germline gives CDR1 LGHDT, CDR2 YNNKEL (reference sequence). This CDR3 comprises 15 residues. The CDR3 DNA reads TGTGCCAGCAGCCAAGACGGGGCAGCCAATTCACCCCTCCACTTT. Residues: CASSQDGAANSPLHF.

CDR3: CASSPTGAGANVLTF. The CDR3 DNA sequence: TGTGCCAGCAGCCCGACAGGGGCCGGGGCCAACGTCCTGACTTTC. The genes are TRBV28 and TRBJ2-6; 8 bases map to TRBD1. CDR1 MDHEN and CDR2 SYDVKM come from the germline V gene. The CDR3 has 15 residues. Trimming at V came to 6 bases and at J to 4 bases, leaving 5 bases not matched to a gene.

V is TRBV4-2 and J is TRBJ2-3; 16 nucleotides match TRBD2. Trimming at V came to 2 bases and at J to 2 bases, leaving 4 bases not matched to a gene. Germline CDR1 LGHNA, CDR2 YNFKEQ. The CDR3 sequence is 18 residues long. DNA for the CDR3: TGTGCCAGCAGCCAACCCGGGACTAGCGGGGGGGCCACAGATACGCAGTATTTT. Translating it yields CASSQPGTSGGATDTQYF.

The chain joins TRBV5-1 to TRBJ2-1; D may be TRBD1 (6 bases). The germline gives CDR1 SGHRS, CDR2 YFSETQ. V lost 4 bases and J 4 bases, leaving 15 bases between the germline ends. The CDR3 runs to 15 residues. The CDR3 DNA reads TGCGCCAGCAGCCTTGATGTAGGACAGTACAATGAGCAGTTCTTC. Amino acids: CASSLDVGQYNEQFF.

V gene TRBV7-2 combines with J gene TRBJ1-4; tentative D call: TRBD1 (5 bases). Germline V CDR1 and CDR2: SGHTA, FQGNSA. This CDR3 comprises 17 residues. V dropped 4 bases and J dropped 4 bases, with 19 bases sitting between them. CDR3 residues: CASSSNGRTPDNEKLFF. The DNA for the CDR3 is TGTGCCAGCAGCTCCAACGGTCGGACACCTGATAATGAAAAACTGTTTTTT.

The J gene is TRBJ2-5, the V gene TRBV6-5; 10 bases align to TRBD1. J lost 5 bases, V lost 3 bases, and 9 bases had no gene match. Germline V gene lookup returns CDR1 MNHEY and CDR2 SVGAGI. CDR3 length: 16 amino acids. CDR3 sequence: CASSYDGTGVGETQYF. The CDR3 DNA is TGTGCCAGCAGTTATGACGGGACAGGGGTGGGGGAGACCCAGTACTTC.

CDR3 in amino acids: CASSVGQGRGNSPLHF. The CDR3 DNA reads as TGTGCCAGCAGCGTAGGGCAGGGGAGGGGTAATTCACCCCTCCACTTT. The chain is built from TRBV9 and TRBJ1-6; weak D call: TRBD1 (6 bases). CDR3 length: 16 amino acids. CDR1 SGDLS and CDR2 YYNGEE come from the germline V gene. V lost 0 bases and J 6 bases, leaving 13 bases between the germline ends.